This passage covers 16 T cell receptor beta chains from one sample sequenced in a study of T cells in localized non-small cell lung cancer. Clones were read by immunoSEQ multiplex PCR, and TCRdb kept only the in-frame ones, dropping some. The table shows tens of thousands of clones, with 86% occurring only once. This specimen consisted of peripheral blood, obtained before any cancer treatment. The receptors shown here come from a male donor aged 60 or over with stage III squamous cell lung carcinoma.

The V call is TRBV2, the J call TRBJ2-7; 8 bases are shared with TRBD2. The trim removed 3 bases at V and 4 bases at J, leaving 8 bases unmatched. This CDR3 comprises 15 residues. CDR1 is SNHLY, CDR2 FYNNEI, per germline. CDR3 bases: TGTGCCAGCAGTGATACTCTAGCGGGTCAATACGAGCAGTACTTC. Translation gives CASSDTLAGQYEQYF.

The chain is built from TRBV18 and TRBJ2-5; D is undetermined. Trimming pared 4 bases from V and 3 bases from J, leaving 6 bases between. Germline V gives CDR1 KGHSH, CDR2 LQKENI. The CDR3 totals 12 residues. Written as DNA, the CDR3 is TGTGCCAGCTCACTAACTGAAGAGACCCAGTACTTC. It specifies CASSLTEETQYF.

The gene calls are TRBV28 and TRBJ1-2, with D maybe TRBD1 (5 bases). The CDR3 length is 17 residues. V lost 5 bases and J 1 base, leaving 20 bases between the germline ends. From germline, CDR1 is MDHEN and CDR2 SYDVKM. CDR3 sequence: CASSEVQGLIYNYGYTF. The CDR3 coding sequence is TGTGCCAGCAGTGAAGTTCAGGGCCTGATATATAACTATGGCTACACCTTC.

The chain links TRBV29-1 to TRBJ2-7, with a weak D call TRBD2 (5 bases). Germline V gene data show CDR1 as SQVTM and CDR2 as ANQGSEA. V was trimmed by 3 bases and J by 2 bases, leaving 11 bases between them. This CDR3 spans 13 amino acids. CDR3 protein: CSVDTDGTYEQYF. DNA for the CDR3: TGCAGCGTTGATACGGACGGGACCTACGAGCAGTACTTC.

This clone occurred once. V usage is TRBV30 and J usage is TRBJ1-6; TRBD1 aligns across 7 bases. V gave up 4 bases and J gave up 9 bases; unmatched junction bases: 12. The V gene's germline CDR1 is GTSNPN and CDR2 SVGIG (reference sequence). The CDR3 spans 15 residues. The CDR3 region is CAWTVTGMYSSPLHF. CDR3 in DNA: TGTGCCTGGACCGTGACAGGGATGTACAGTTCACCCCTCCACTTT.

The chain uses TRBV28 and TRBJ1-5; D is perhaps TRBD1 (6 bases). Trimming shortened V by 5 bases and J by 7 bases, and 18 bases separated the two germline ends. This CDR3 is 15 amino acids long. Germline V gene data show CDR1 as MDHEN and CDR2 as SYDVKM. The CDR3 here is CASSLGTGSMQPQHF. The CDR3 region has the DNA TGTGCCAGCAGTCTTGGTACAGGGAGTATGCAGCCCCAGCATTTT.

This clone has a single count. The rearrangement links TRBV7-2 to TRBJ1-5; D gene uncertain. This CDR3 is 14 amino acids long. Germline V gene data show CDR1 as SGHTA and CDR2 as FQGNSA. V was trimmed by 1 base and J by 0 bases, leaving 4 bases between them. The CDR3 DNA reads as TGTGCCAGCAGCTTAGTTGCTAGCAATCAGCCCCAGCATTTT. Its translation: CASSLVASNQPQHF.

The V call is TRBV2, the J call TRBJ1-3; 7 bases fit TRBD1. CDR1 and CDR2 from the germline V gene are SNHLY and FYNNEI. V was pared by 6 bases and J by 0 bases, with 8 bases of the junction left unmatched. The CDR3 is 16 amino acids. DNA for the CDR3: TGTGCCAGCAGCCCAGCAGGGGGAATCTCTGGAAACACCATATATTTT. Its protein product is CASSPAGGISGNTIYF.

This clone was counted only a few times. The CDR3 nucleotides are TGTGCCAGCAGACCCACAGGGACCAACACTGAAGCTTTCTTT. Amino acids: CASRPTGTNTEAFF. V is TRBV27 and J is TRBJ1-1; the D gene is possibly TRBD1 (6 bases). Trimming removed 6 bases from V and 2 bases from J, with 13 bases in between. CDR1 MNHEY and CDR2 SMNVEV come from the germline V gene (reference sequence). This CDR3 is built from 14 residues.

The rearrangement uses TRBV5-4 and TRBJ2-2; D ambiguous. This CDR3 region has 14 residues. V shed 1 base and J shed 1 base, with 5 bases lying between them. Germline values: CDR1 SGHNT, CDR2 YYREEE (reference sequence). CDR3 coding DNA: TGTGCCAGCAGCTTGTACCTGAACACCGGGGAGCTGTTTTTT. As protein: CASSLYLNTGELFF.

This clone was observed a few times. V usage is TRBV9 and J usage is TRBJ2-5; D might be TRBD2 (6 bases). Per germline, CDR1 SGDLS and CDR2 YYNGEE. The germline V and J ends were trimmed by 3 bases and 1 base, with 10 bases remaining between them. This CDR3 comprises 14 residues. CDR3 region: CASSDRDFQETQYF. The CDR3 DNA is TGTGCCAGCAGCGACCGGGACTTCCAAGAGACCCAGTACTTC.

The chain carries TRBV7-9 and TRBJ1-2; D is unresolved. V was pared by 5 bases and J by 6 bases, with 16 bases between. The V gene's germline CDR1 is SEHNR and CDR2 FQNEAQ (reference sequence). The CDR3 sequence is 14 residues long. The CDR3 region has the DNA TGTGCCAGCAGCCAAGATATGGGAGCCGATGGCTACACCTTC. Its protein product is CASSQDMGADGYTF.

This clone came up once. The chain uses TRBV18 and TRBJ1-2, with 7 bases identical to TRBD1. The CDR3 runs to 16 residues. Unmatched junction bases numbered 18, after V lost 6 bases and J lost 8 bases. Germline assignment: CDR1 KGHSH and CDR2 LQKENI. CDR3 sequence (DNA): TGTGCCAGCTCTCCCCCTTCACAATTAGGGGGCGCAGGCTACACCTTC. It codes for CASSPPSQLGGAGYTF.

The chain is built from TRBV5-1 and TRBJ2-3; TRBD2 matches 7 bases. There are 14 residues in the CDR3. CDR1 is SGHRS, CDR2 YFSETQ, per germline. The V and J ends lost 5 bases and 4 bases, in that order; junction bases with no gene match: 7. The CDR3 protein is CASSGGSAADTQYF. The CDR3 DNA reads TGCGCCAGCAGTGGCGGGAGTGCAGCAGATACGCAGTATTTT.

The chain links TRBV19 to TRBJ2-7; D may be TRBD1 (7 bases). V was shortened by 4 bases and J by 5 bases, with 15 bases between the two germline ends. There are 14 residues in the CDR3. Germline V gene data show CDR1 as LNHDA and CDR2 as SQIVND (reference sequence). The CDR3, as DNA: TGTGCCAGTAGTACAGGGGGACTTAGGGACGAGCAGTACTTC. Translation gives CASSTGGLRDEQYF.

This clone was found once. This sequence joins TRBV5-1 and TRBJ2-5; D may be TRBD1 (6 bases). The CDR3 is made up of 16 amino acids. V shed 4 bases and J shed 4 bases, with 20 bases lying between them. Germline CDR1 and CDR2: SGHRS and YFSETQ. Written as DNA, the CDR3 is TGCGCCAGCAGCCACCTCGGGCAGGACAGTTTAGAGACCCAGTACTTC. It encodes CASSHLGQDSLETQYF.